The 6 T cell receptor beta chains in this list originate from one sample, sequenced in a study of Ad26.COV2.S vaccination and SARS-CoV-2 variants. Clones were sequenced by immunoSEQ multiplex PCR, and TCRdb holds only the in-frame ones, with some missing. The sample consists of around 400,000 clones, about 88% of them appearing once. The treatment was: 15 to 20 received Ad26.COV2.S at low or high dose, single or two shots; several received placebo; per-sample allocation not given. On day 63 after the first injection, vaccine and placebo recipients gave samples. The starting material was peripheral blood, obtained in a trial of Ad26.COV2.S vaccine versus placebo. The receptors come from a person between 18 and 65 years old who received the Ad26.COV2.S COVID-19 vaccine or a placebo.

The chain is built from TRBV30 and TRBJ2-1, with D unresolved. Germline V CDR1 and CDR2: GTSNPN, SVGIG (reference sequence). The germline V and J ends were trimmed by 1 base and 10 bases, with 11 bases remaining between them. CDR3 size: 12 residues. CDR3 sequence: CAWSGATREQFF. DNA for the CDR3: TGTGCCTGGAGTGGGGCCACGAGGGAGCAGTTCTTC. The whole variable domain, remainder taken from reference TRBV30 and TRBJ2-1, is SQTIHQWPATLVQPVGSPLSLECTVEGTSNPNLYWYRQAAGRGLQLLFYSVGIGQISSEVPQNLSASRPQDRQFILSSKKLLLSDSGFYLCAWSGATREQFFGPGTRLTVL.

V and J are TRBV28 and TRBJ2-7; D remains unclear. The V end was cut by 3 bases, the J end by 3 bases, with 3 bases between. This CDR3 region has 11 residues. CDR1 is MDHEN, CDR2 SYDVKM, per germline. The CDR3 loop reads CASSFVYEQYF. Written as DNA, the CDR3 is TGTGCCAGCAGTTTCGTCTACGAGCAGTACTTC.

The V gene is TRBV28, the J gene TRBJ2-7; a weak D match, TRBD2 (6 bases). This CDR3 comprises 16 residues. V was clipped by 2 bases and J by 0 bases, with 14 bases between them. Germline CDR1 and CDR2: MDHEN and SYDVKM. Written as DNA, the CDR3 is TGTGCCAGCAGTTTAGGAGGCGGGACCCGCTCCTACGAGCAGTACTTC. Its translation: CASSLGGGTRSYEQYF.

This chain uses TRBV4-1 with TRBJ2-3, with D tentatively TRBD2 (5 bases). V gave up 4 bases and J gave up 5 bases, with 16 bases separating them. The CDR3 is 15 amino acids. Germline CDR1 MGHRA, CDR2 YSYEKL. In DNA, the CDR3 is TGCGCCAGCAGCCCCCGGGCTCGAGGGATAGATACGCAGTATTTT. This translates into CASSPRARGIDTQYF.

This chain joins TRBV5-6 and TRBJ1-4; the D is unclear. The germline V gene has CDR1 SGHDT and CDR2 YYEEEE. The CDR3 consists of 13 residues. Trimming shortened V by 2 bases and J by 6 bases, and 8 bases separated the two germline ends. The CDR3 DNA follows: TGTGCCAGCAGCTTATTGGGCGATGAAAAACTGTTTTTT. Protein: CASSLLGDEKLFF. Full variable domain (remainder filled in from reference TRBV5-6 and TRBJ1-4): DAGVTQSPTHLIKTRGQQVTLRCSPKSGHDTVSWYQQALGQGPQFIFQYYEEEERQRGNFPDRFSGHQFPNYSSELNVNALLLGDSALYLCASSLLGDEKLFFGSGTQLSVL.

The chain couples TRBV6-2 or TRBV6-3 to TRBJ2-2; 10 nucleotides align to TRBD2. Trimming at V came to 0 bases and at J to 7 bases, leaving 11 bases not matched to a gene. This CDR3 spans 18 amino acids. Germline V gives CDR1 MNHEY, CDR2 SVGEGT. CDR3 amino acids: CASSYSELAGVFDGELFF. The CDR3 DNA is TGTGCCAGCAGTTACTCTGAGCTAGCGGGAGTTTTTGACGGGGAGCTGTTTTTT.